Below are 32 T cell receptor beta chains sequenced from a single sample in a study of kidney transplant recipient with SARS-CoV-2 infection. One entry per CDR3 protein results from TCRdb running MiXCR on the reads. This table holds about 250,000 distinct CDR3 sequences, 25% to 35% found once. The source was a blood sample, collected at baseline and between days 110 and 120 from a kidney transplant recipient. The receptors shown here come from a male patient in his thirties who had COVID-19 and was a kidney transplant recipient. Part of the T cell pool may stem from the graft donor.

There are many counts of this clonotype. The DNA for the CDR3 is TGTGCCAGCAGTACGATTCGAGAACTGGGAAAGACCTATGGCTACACCTTC. Its translation is CASSTIRELGKTYGYTF. This chain connects TRBV25-1 to TRBJ1-2; D is undetermined. V lost 5 bases, J lost 4 bases, and 23 bases lay in between. The CDR3 runs to 17 residues. Germline V gene data show CDR1 as MGHDK and CDR2 as SYGVNS.

There are many counts of this clonotype. V and J are TRBV5-1 and TRBJ2-2; the match to TRBD1 covers 7 bases. The CDR3 is 14 residues long. Germline V gene data show CDR1 as SGHRS and CDR2 as YFSETQ. V shed 7 bases and J 0 bases; nucleotides not matched to a gene: 3. CDR3 sequence (DNA): TGCGCCAGCCTGGGACAGCCGAACACCGGGGAGCTGTTTTTT. Protein product: CASLGQPNTGELFF. The variable domain in full, with the rest retrieved from reference TRBV5-1 and TRBJ2-2, is KAGVTQTPRYLIKTRGQQVTLSCSPISGHRSVSWYQQTPGQGLQFLFEYFSETQRNKGNFPGRFSGRQFSNSRSEMNVSTLELGDSALYLCASLGQPNTGELFFGEGSRLTVL.

Worth noting for this clonotype: This may come from a read error, since a much larger clone is one base off. This CDR3 reads CASSQEQRSGKTYGYTF. The CDR3, as DNA: TGTGCCAGCAGTCAGGAACAACGCTCTGGAAAGACCTATGGCTACACCTTC. The chain combines TRBV6-8 with TRBJ1-2; D uncertain. CDR3 length: 17 amino acids. Germline V gene data show CDR1 as MNHGY and CDR2 as SAAAGT. V lost 5 bases, J lost 4 bases, and 23 bases lay in between.

This clonotype was picked up many times. The chain joins TRBV20-1 to TRBJ1-4; D perhaps matches TRBD1 (5 bases). V was cut by 0 bases and J by 3 bases, with 11 bases left in between. Germline V lookup: CDR1 DFQATT, CDR2 SNEGSKA (reference sequence). The CDR3 loop spans 15 amino acids. CDR3 DNA sequence: TGCAGTGCTAGAGAACAGTTGGGGGCTAATGAAAAACTGTTTTTT. It translates to CSAREQLGANEKLFF.

This clonotype has just a few counts. This rearrangement joins TRBV7-3 to TRBJ2-5; 7 bases are shared with TRBD2. The trim removed 0 bases at V and 4 bases at J, leaving 2 bases unmatched. Germline CDR1 SGHTA, CDR2 FQGTGA. The CDR3 covers 14 residues. The CDR3 protein is CASSLTPGGETQYF. The CDR3 DNA is TGTGCCAGCAGCTTAACCCCGGGAGGAGAGACCCAGTACTTC.

For this clonotype: Germline and junction disagree at one end, which may indicate a read error. This chain links TRBV2 with TRBJ1-1; 9 bases align to TRBD1. The CDR3 is made up of 11 amino acids. From germline, CDR1 is SNHLY and CDR2 FYNNEI. CDR3 protein: CASRRQGEDSF. The DNA for the CDR3 is TGTGCCAGCAGGAGACAGGGGGAAGATTCCTTT.

In the case of this clonotype: A much larger clone differs from this one at a single base, so this may be a read error. Lacking the conserved final phenylalanine or tryptophan, this CDR3 likely reflects a read error. The chain couples TRBV11-2 to TRBJ2-1, with TRBD1 as a possible D gene (6 bases). Deletions cut 5 bases from V and 10 bases from J, with 21 bases between. The CDR3 runs to 15 residues. Germline V gives CDR1 SGHAT, CDR2 FQNNGV. This CDR3 is CASSGHPGLRGEQFL. The CDR3 bases are TGTGCCAGCAGCGGCCACCCTGGCCTCAGGGGAGAGCAGTTCCTC.

The chain links TRBV3-1 to TRBJ1-2; D gene uncertain. CDR3 length: 17 amino acids. V was shortened by 5 bases and J by 4 bases, with 23 bases between the two germline ends. CDR1 and CDR2 from the germline V gene are LGHDT and YNNKEL (reference sequence). The CDR3, as DNA: TGTGCCAGCAGCGCCCCCGTCACCCTTCGAAAGACCTATGGCTACACCTTC. Protein sequence: CASSAPVTLRKTYGYTF.

This clonotype was seen at least ten times. The rearrangement links TRBV7-2 to TRBJ1-1; D remains unclear. Trimming cost V 1 base and J 1 base, with 13 bases left between them. The CDR3 runs to 16 residues. Germline CDR1 SGHTA, CDR2 FQGNSA. The CDR3 sequence is CASSLGPPGPNTEAFF. The CDR3 DNA reads as TGTGCCAGCAGCTTAGGGCCCCCAGGACCGAACACTGAAGCTTTCTTT.

V usage is TRBV6-1 and J usage is TRBJ1-5; 12 bases are a match to TRBD1. The junction had 12 bases not matched to a gene; V was cut back by 4 bases and J by 8 bases. The germline V gene has CDR1 MNHNS and CDR2 SASEGT. This CDR3 has 17 amino acids. CDR3 protein: CASSGAGDRGRTEPQHF. The DNA for the CDR3 is TGTGCCAGCAGTGGAGCGGGGGACAGGGGGCGAACGGAGCCCCAGCATTTT.

This clonotype was counted at least ten times. This chain connects TRBV11-2 to TRBJ1-2; D not certain. Germline CDR1 reads SGHAT; CDR2 reads FQNNGV. The V and J ends lost 5 bases and 4 bases respectively, with 23 bases between them. The CDR3 sequence is 17 residues long. CDR3 coding DNA: TGTGCCAGCAGCGGGTTGATAACAAGCAGAAAGACCTATGGCTACACCTTC. Amino acids: CASSGLITSRKTYGYTF.

Concerning this clonotype: A read error may be the cause here, since a much bigger clone is one base away. This chain connects TRBV19 to TRBJ2-2; D might be TRBD2 (6 bases). The germline V and J ends were trimmed by 3 bases and 3 bases, with 17 bases remaining between them. Germline CDR1 and CDR2: LNHDA and SQIVND (reference sequence). The CDR3 contains 17 residues. CDR3 amino acids: CASSMQGVGGYTGELFF. CDR3 DNA sequence: TGTGCCAGTAGTATGCAGGGTGTGGGAGGCTACACCGGGGAGCTGTTTTTT.

This clonotype was seen many times. The chain employs TRBV29-1 and TRBJ2-7; the D is unclear. The V gene lost 4 bases and the J gene lost 4 bases, with 20 bases spanning the gap. Per germline, CDR1 SQVTM and CDR2 ANQGSEA. The CDR3 is 15 amino acids. CDR3 loop: CSVGERRVTAYEQYF. The CDR3 DNA is TGCAGCGTTGGCGAACGTCGGGTAACGGCGTACGAGCAGTACTTC.

About this clonotype: A read error may be the cause here, since a much bigger clone is one base away. The chain links TRBV5-4 to TRBJ1-2; the match to TRBD1 covers 8 bases. Germline V gene lookup returns CDR1 SGHNT and CDR2 YYREEE (reference sequence). The CDR3 totals 15 residues. The chain's CDR3 is CANSQDRGWGYGYTF. The CDR3 DNA is TGTGCCAACAGCCAAGACAGGGGTTGGGGGTATGGCTACACCTTC.

This clonotype came up many times. The gene calls are TRBV6-6 and TRBJ2-7, with 8 bases that match TRBD1. This CDR3 spans 13 amino acids. Trimming at V came to 6 bases and at J to 5 bases, leaving 6 bases not matched to a gene. CDR1 is MNHNY and CDR2 is SVGAGI in the germline V gene (reference sequence). The CDR3 DNA reads as TGTGCCAGCAGCCGGACAGGGCAAGACGAGCAGTACTTC. This sequence encodes CASSRTGQDEQYF.

This clonotype came up many times. The chain joins TRBV21-1 to TRBJ2-3; whether TRBD2, the table's D call, matches the DNA was not checked. TRBV21-1 is a pseudogene locus. CDR3 length equals 17 residues. CDR3 residues: CASRWCLATVMQDTQYF. The DNA of the CDR3 is TGTGCCAGCAGATGGTGCCTAGCTACAGTCATGCAAGATACGCAGTATTTT.

This clonotype was counted many times. The V call is TRBV27, the J call TRBJ2-7; no clear D. The CDR3 runs to 14 residues. V was pared by 2 bases and J by 0 bases, with 8 bases between. From germline, CDR1 is MNHEY and CDR2 SMNVEV (reference sequence). CDR3 residues: CASSLRDNSYEQYF. The CDR3, as DNA: TGTGCCAGCAGTTTACGTGACAACTCCTACGAGCAGTACTTC.

This clonotype was observed many times. This chain connects TRBV2 to TRBJ2-7; 10 positions agree with TRBD1. CDR3 length: 15 amino acids. The germline V gene has CDR1 SNHLY and CDR2 FYNNEI. Losses at the gene ends were 8 bases for V and 5 bases for J; bases not matched to a gene: 12. DNA for the CDR3: TGTGCCAGCGGGACGGTTGGGACAGGGGTCCACGAGCAGTACTTC. Translation gives CASGTVGTGVHEQYF.

The chain joins TRBV28 to TRBJ2-7; no clear D. Germline-derived CDR1 and CDR2 are MDHEN and SYDVKM. CDR3 length: 12 amino acids. Between the trimmed V and J ends, which lost 2 bases and 8 bases, there was a span of 10 bases. The CDR3 coding sequence is TGTGCCAGCAGTTTAGTCAGCCGCAAGCAGTACTTC. Protein: CASSLVSRKQYF.

This clonotype was found many times. The V call is TRBV28, the J call TRBJ2-5; D might be TRBD1 (6 bases). Germline V gives CDR1 MDHEN, CDR2 SYDVKM. CDR3 length: 13 residues. The V gene lost 5 bases and the J gene lost 4 bases, with 11 bases spanning the gap. The CDR3 loop reads CASSTGIGETQYF. In DNA form, the CDR3 reads TGTGCCAGCAGTACAGGGATAGGAGAGACCCAGTACTTC.

On this clonotype itself: This may be a read error: a much more frequent sequence differs by one nucleotide. This chain joins TRBV6-1 and TRBJ1-2; D is unresolved. The V end lost 5 bases, the J end lost 4 bases, and 23 bases lay between the germline ends. CDR1 MNHNS and CDR2 SASEGT come from the germline V gene. The CDR3 length is 17 residues. CDR3 nucleotide sequence: TGTGCCAGCAGTATGCACGGCTCTATGCGAATGACCTATGGCTACACCTTC. This sequence encodes CASSMHGSMRMTYGYTF.

V is TRBV6-5 and J is TRBJ2-7, with TRBD1 matching 7 bases. This CDR3 has 14 residues. Per germline, CDR1 MNHEY and CDR2 SVGAGI. The junction had 11 bases not matched to a gene; V was cut back by 9 bases and J by 3 bases. As DNA, the CDR3 is TGTGCCAGTACTACCGGGACAGCCAACTACGAGCAGTACTTC. Translation: CASTTGTANYEQYF.

J is TRBJ2-3 and V is TRBV5-4; D could derive from TRBD1 or TRBD2 (5 bases each). The CDR3 length is 17 residues. The germline V and J ends were trimmed by 4 bases and 1 base, with 19 bases remaining between them. Germline CDR1 SGHNT, CDR2 YYREEE (reference sequence). CDR3 sequence (DNA): TGTGCCAGCAGCCTACACTGGGACGCTTCCCGCACAGATACGCAGTATTTT. It is translated as CASSLHWDASRTDTQYF.

This clonotype has ten or more counts. V usage is TRBV7-9 and J usage is TRBJ1-5, with D unresolved. The CDR3 is 15 amino acids. Deletions cut 0 bases from V and 8 bases from J, with 14 bases between. In germline, CDR1 is SEHNR, CDR2 FQNEAQ (reference sequence). The CDR3 spells CASSLAGAEVKPQHF. The CDR3 coding sequence is TGTGCCAGCAGCTTAGCGGGCGCAGAGGTGAAGCCCCAGCATTTT.

This clonotype was seen repeatedly, ten times or more. The chain carries TRBV6-1 and TRBJ1-2; no clear D. The V end lost 5 bases, the J end lost 4 bases, and 23 bases lay between the germline ends. The V gene's germline CDR1 is MNHNS and CDR2 SASEGT. The CDR3 spans 17 residues. The CDR3 region is CASSNVWECRKTYGYTF. For the CDR3, the DNA is TGTGCCAGCAGTAACGTCTGGGAATGTAGAAAGACCTATGGCTACACCTTC.

This clonotype was picked up many times. This rearrangement joins TRBV12-3 or TRBV12-4 to TRBJ2-3; D possibly corresponds to TRBD2 (6 bases). Trimming cost V 4 bases and J 4 bases, with 21 bases left between them. The CDR3 covers 17 residues. The CDR3: CASSSHEAGYSADTQYF. As DNA, the CDR3 is TGTGCCAGCAGTTCCCACGAGGCGGGGTATTCGGCAGATACGCAGTATTTT.

This clonotype was recorded at least ten times. V is TRBV29-1 and J is TRBJ1-1; tentatively, D is TRBD1 (6 bases). V shed 4 bases and J shed 8 bases, with 11 bases lying between them. Germline V gene lookup returns CDR1 SQVTM and CDR2 ANQGSEA. This CDR3 is 11 amino acids long. The CDR3 loop is CSVGGDMEAFF. CDR3 nucleotides: TGCAGCGTTGGGGGGGACATGGAAGCTTTCTTT.

Comments on this clonotype: This could be a read error, since a much larger clone is one nucleotide away. Because it lacks the conserved phenylalanine or tryptophan at the end, this CDR3 is likely a read error. V is TRBV5-1 and J is TRBJ1-2; D is unresolved. CDR1 is SGHRS, CDR2 YFSETQ, per germline. V was trimmed by 7 bases and J by 4 bases, leaving 23 bases between them. This CDR3 comprises 16 residues. The CDR3 DNA reads as TGCGCCAGCCGTCTTGCATCGGTTCGAAAGACCTATGGCTACACCCTC. It codes for CASRLASVRKTYGYTL.

At least ten counts were recorded for this clonotype. The J gene is TRBJ1-6, the V gene TRBV23-1, with D uncertain. TRBV23-1 carries the ORF label, with uncertain function. The germline V and J ends were trimmed by 4 bases and 9 bases, with 7 bases remaining between them. The CDR3 is 12 residues long. The CDR3 sequence is CASSRSPSPLHF. The CDR3, as DNA: TGCGCCAGCAGTCGTTCCCCTTCACCCCTCCACTTT.

Details on this clonotype: A much larger clone differs by one base, so this may be a read error. The V gene is TRBV6-6, the J gene TRBJ1-2; D call uncertain. CDR1 is MNHNY, CDR2 SVGAGI, per germline (reference sequence). There are 17 residues in the CDR3. V was cut by 4 bases and J by 4 bases, with 22 bases left in between. The CDR3 spells CASSCGKGRRKTYGYTF. The CDR3 nucleotides read TGTGCCAGCAGTTGTGGTAAAGGTAGGAGAAAGACCTATGGCTACACCTTC.

In this sample, this clonotype turned up many times. The chain uses TRBV5-1 and TRBJ1-4; D is possibly TRBD1 (6 bases). Trimming cost V 4 bases and J 4 bases, with 14 bases left between them. Germline V gene sequence: CDR1 SGHRS, CDR2 YFSETQ. This CDR3 has 15 residues. In nucleotides, the CDR3 is TGCGCCAGCAGCCCAAGAGGGGGAGGTAATGAAAAACTGTTTTTT. Protein sequence: CASSPRGGGNEKLFF. Complete variable domain (other parts from reference TRBV5-1 and TRBJ1-4): KAGVTQTPRYLIKTRGQQVTLSCSPISGHRSVSWYQQTPGQGLQFLFEYFSETQRNKGNFPGRFSGRQFSNSRSEMNVSTLELGDSALYLCASSPRGGGNEKLFFGSGTQLSVL.

This chain links TRBV7-9 with TRBJ1-2, with TRBD1 matching over 10 bases. This CDR3 has 14 amino acids. V lost 8 bases and J lost 8; bases outside the gene matches: 11. Germline V gene sequence: CDR1 SEHNR, CDR2 FQNEAQ (reference sequence). The CDR3, as DNA: TGTGCCAGCGGCTCGGGGACAGGGGTGGACGGCTACACCTTC. Its translation: CASGSGTGVDGYTF.